These T cell receptor beta chains were read from a single sample in a study of shared clonotypes between healthy human individuals. Only in-frame clones appear in the TCRdb table, and some are missing; sequencing was by immunoSEQ multiplex PCR. The sample has 800,000 to 1,200,000 clones, more than 75% seen once; the top ten hold approximately 0.56%. Sequencing input: memory CD4+ T cells from PBMCs. The receptors stem from a man aged 18 to 29 in good health. Some clones in this sample may be carry-over from other donors' samples. Each CDR3 is given with its conserved first and last residue. The D gene is left open where the match is weak. Not every row has a clone size; where given, it reads once, few, many or a size class.

cdr3_aa: CASSWDRAGKAFF
cdr3_nt: TGTGCCAGCAGTTGGGACAGGGCTGGTAAAGCTTTCTTT
j_call: TRBJ1-1
d_call: TRBD1
v_call: TRBV6-1
clone_size: few
cdr3_length: 13

cdr3_aa: CASSESQGGGYTF
cdr3_nt: TGTGCCAGCAGTGAATCCCAAGGAGGTGGCTACACCTTC
j_call: TRBJ1-2
d_call: -
v_call: TRBV2
clone_size: -
cdr3_length: 13

cdr3_aa: CSVEGLTSTDTQYF
cdr3_nt: TGCAGCGTTGAAGGACTGACTAGCACAGATACGCAGTATTTT
j_call: TRBJ2-3
d_call: -
v_call: TRBV29-1
clone_size: once
cdr3_length: 14

cdr3_aa: CASRDRFGSYNEQFF
cdr3_nt: TGTGCCAGCAGAGACAGGTTTGGCTCCTACAATGAGCAGTTCTTC
j_call: TRBJ2-1
d_call: -
v_call: TRBV27
clone_size: -
cdr3_length: 15

cdr3_aa: CASSQAGLAGERNTGELFF
cdr3_nt: TGTGCCAGCAGCCAAGCGGGACTAGCGGGAGAGAGGAACACCGGGGAGCTGTTTTTT
j_call: TRBJ2-2
d_call: TRBD2
v_call: TRBV4-2
clone_size: -
cdr3_length: 19

cdr3_aa: CASSLGISGLYNEQFF
cdr3_nt: TGCGCCAGCAGCTTAGGTATCTCCGGGCTGTACAATGAGCAGTTCTTC
j_call: TRBJ2-1
d_call: -
v_call: TRBV5-1
clone_size: -
cdr3_length: 16

cdr3_aa: CASSYDGRDGEQYF
cdr3_nt: TGTGCCAGCAGTTACGACGGCAGGGATGGCGAGCAGTACTTC
j_call: TRBJ2-7
d_call: -
v_call: TRBV6-5
clone_size: -
cdr3_length: 14

cdr3_aa: CARPDLWGCYGYTF
cdr3_nt: TGTGCCAGACCCGATCTGTGGGGATGCTATGGCTACACCTTC
j_call: TRBJ1-2
d_call: -
v_call: TRBV18
clone_size: -
cdr3_length: 14

cdr3_aa: CASRASGGVDEQYF
cdr3_nt: TGTGCCAGCAGGGCTAGCGGGGGTGTCGACGAGCAGTACTTC
j_call: TRBJ2-7
d_call: TRBD2
v_call: TRBV6-1
clone_size: -
cdr3_length: 14

cdr3_aa: CASSTINRENREKLFF
cdr3_nt: TGTGCCAGTAGTACCATAAACCGGGAGAACCGTGAAAAACTGTTTTTT
j_call: TRBJ1-4
d_call: -
v_call: TRBV19
clone_size: once
cdr3_length: 16

cdr3_aa: CASSLDGDREGKLFF
cdr3_nt: TGCGCCAGCAGCTTGGATGGAGACAGGGAGGGAAAACTGTTTTTT
j_call: TRBJ1-4
d_call: TRBD1
v_call: TRBV5-1
clone_size: -
cdr3_length: 15

cdr3_aa: CASSRDRVGLPLHF
cdr3_nt: TGTGCCAGCAGCCGGGACAGGGTGGGCTTACCCCTCCACTTT
j_call: TRBJ1-6
d_call: TRBD1
v_call: TRBV7-9
clone_size: -
cdr3_length: 14

cdr3_aa: CASSLGLTTYNEQFF
cdr3_nt: TGTGCCAGCAGCCTCGGACTGACGACCTACAATGAGCAGTTCTTC
j_call: TRBJ2-1
d_call: -
v_call: TRBV5-4
clone_size: -
cdr3_length: 15

cdr3_aa: CAISDPIAGTYNEQFF
cdr3_nt: TGTGCCATCAGTGACCCCATAGCGGGGACCTACAATGAGCAGTTCTTC
j_call: TRBJ2-1
d_call: TRBD2
v_call: TRBV10-3
clone_size: -
cdr3_length: 16

cdr3_aa: CASSPGSDTQYF
cdr3_nt: TGTGCCAGCTCACCAGGGTCAGATACGCAGTATTTT
j_call: TRBJ2-3
d_call: -
v_call: TRBV18
clone_size: -
cdr3_length: 12

cdr3_aa: CASSLGREYRNEQFF
cdr3_nt: TGTGCCAGCAGCTTAGGGCGGGAGTATCGCAATGAGCAGTTCTTC
j_call: TRBJ2-1
d_call: TRBD2
v_call: TRBV7-3
clone_size: -
cdr3_length: 15

cdr3_aa: CASSQGLGAFF
cdr3_nt: TGTGCCAGCAGTCAGGGCCTGGGAGCTTTCTTT
j_call: TRBJ1-1
d_call: -
v_call: TRBV2
clone_size: -
cdr3_length: 11

cdr3_aa: CASTTRGRQGEKLFF
cdr3_nt: TGTGCCAGTACGACCCGTGGCAGACAAGGGGAAAAACTGTTTTTT
j_call: TRBJ1-4
d_call: -
v_call: TRBV19
clone_size: -
cdr3_length: 15

cdr3_aa: CASSYSVQGVSYEQYF
cdr3_nt: TGTGCCAGCAGTTACTCGGTCCAGGGAGTCTCCTACGAGCAGTACTTC
j_call: TRBJ2-7
d_call: -
v_call: TRBV6-5
clone_size: many
cdr3_length: 16